The 7 T cell receptor beta chains presented below share a single source sample, sequenced in a study of metastatic and nonmetastatic thyroid tumors. TCRdb re-called the PCR reads through MiXCR. This table holds more than 20,000 clones, about 40% found once. No patient received treatment before thyroid surgery. Sequencing was carried out using blood. The source is a male donor with papillary thyroid cancer or a benign thyroid nodule (not recorded which). Some clones in this sample may be carry-over from other donors' samples.

The rearrangement uses TRBV7-6 and TRBJ1-2, with 7 nucleotides matching TRBD1. With 0 bases clipped from V and 5 bases from J, the junction kept 9 bases outside the gene matches. This CDR3 is 16 amino acids long. Germline V gives CDR1 SGHVS, CDR2 FNYEAQ. The CDR3 nucleotides are TGTGCCAGCAGCTTAGCCCCCGGACAGGATCTATATGGCTACACCTTC. This encodes CASSLAPGQDLYGYTF.

This clone occurred many times. A much larger clone is a single base away; this may be a read error. Because the CDR3 is missing its conserved closing phenylalanine or tryptophan, this is likely a read error. Here the CDR3 DNA reads TGCAGCGTTGAAGATGGCTGGAGCTCCTACAATGAGCAGTTCGTC. Protein product: CSVEDGWSSYNEQFV. The V gene is TRBV29-1, the J gene TRBJ2-1; D gene unclear. V lost 0 bases to trimming and J lost 0 bases, with 9 bases between them. Germline-derived CDR1 and CDR2 are SQVTM and ANQGSEA. CDR3 length equals 15 residues.

This clone came up a few times. The chain couples TRBV6-5 to TRBJ2-7; no definite D call. The CDR3 has 14 amino acids. V lost 4 bases to trimming and J lost 0 bases, with 10 bases between them. Germline lookup yields CDR1 MNHEY and CDR2 SVGAGI. The CDR3 here is CASSFGRSSYEQYF. The CDR3, as DNA: TGTGCCAGCAGTTTCGGGCGTAGCTCCTACGAGCAGTACTTC.

The chain recombines TRBV19 with TRBJ2-6, with D maybe TRBD2 (5 bases). Germline V gives CDR1 LNHDA, CDR2 SQIVND (reference sequence). This CDR3 spans 15 amino acids. V shed 7 bases and J shed 3 bases, with 13 bases lying between them. The CDR3 reads CASTTRDGGANVLTF. The CDR3, as DNA: TGTGCCAGTACGACGAGGGATGGTGGGGCCAACGTCCTGACTTTC.

By sample share, this clone is medium-sized (0.01 to 0.1%). The chain carries TRBV20-1 and TRBJ2-7; TRBD2 matches at 10 bases. The CDR3 loop spans 13 amino acids. Per the germline V gene, CDR1 is DFQATT and CDR2 is SNEGSKA (reference sequence). V trimming: 6 bases; J trimming: 0 bases; junction bases outside the gene matches: 2. The CDR3 loop reads CSATSGISYEQYF. CDR3 DNA: TGCAGTGCAACTAGCGGGATCTCCTACGAGCAGTACTTC.

This clone was detected ten times or more. V usage is TRBV3-1 and J usage is TRBJ1-3; a possible D gene is TRBD1 (6 bases). With 3 bases removed from V and 0 bases from J, the gap between germline ends came to 15 bases. The length of the CDR3 is 17 residues. Germline values: CDR1 LGHDT, CDR2 YNNKEL (reference sequence). The DNA for the CDR3 is TGTGCCAGCAGCCATCTCCCGGGACAAAGCTCTGGAAACACCATATATTTT. Translation: CASSHLPGQSSGNTIYF.

V is TRBV27 and J is TRBJ2-7, with 8 bases identical to TRBD2. J gave up 2 bases and V 6 bases, and 9 bases lay outside the gene matches. This CDR3 is 15 amino acids long. Germline lookup yields CDR1 MNHEY and CDR2 SMNVEV (reference sequence). The CDR3 sequence is CASSRGTRPAYEQYF. The CDR3 nucleotides read TGTGCCAGCAGCCGTGGGACTAGGCCCGCCTACGAGCAGTACTTC.